Following are 30 T cell receptor beta chains from one sample sequenced in a study of T-cell reconstitution after alpha-beta-depleted transplantation in children. Unique molecular identifiers were used in preparing the TCRbeta library. MiXCR, run by TCRdb on the PCR reads, gives a single entry per CDR3 protein. The top ten hold 5.5% to 6.5% of the sample, which has 200,000 or so distinct CDR3 sequences, about 6.6% seen once. Sequences were derived from PBMCs, sampled before TCRalphabeta/CD19-depleted stem cell transplant. Every receptor here comes from a boy aged 2 to 10 with acute lymphoblastic leukemia, due to receive a stem cell transplant.

V gene TRBV28 combines with J gene TRBJ1-5, with D uncertain. The CDR3 runs to 17 residues. Per the germline V gene, CDR1 is MDHEN and CDR2 is SYDVKM. V was clipped by 1 base and J by 0 bases, with 13 bases between them. The CDR3 coding sequence is TGTGCCAGCAGTTTATCGGGGATTCGGTATAGCAATCAGCCCCAGCATTTT. Amino acids: CASSLSGIRYSNQPQHF.

The table lists this clonotype with many counts. The gene calls are TRBV4-3 and TRBJ2-7; D may be TRBD2 (5 bases). Per germline, CDR1 LGHNA and CDR2 YSLEER. Trimming pared 0 bases from V and 4 bases from J, leaving 19 bases between. CDR3 size: 17 residues. CDR3 in amino acids: CASSQELPEVSPYEQYF. The CDR3 bases are TGCGCCAGCAGCCAAGAACTCCCGGAGGTTTCCCCTTACGAGCAGTACTTC.

The chain is built from TRBV20-1 and TRBJ1-3; D gene uncertain. The V gene lost 5 bases and the J gene lost 0 bases, with 8 bases spanning the gap. Germline lookup yields CDR1 DFQATT and CDR2 SNEGSKA (reference sequence). This CDR3 is 13 amino acids long. The CDR3 DNA follows: TGCAGTGCTTACAGCATCTCTGGAAACACCATATATTTT. Translating gives CSAYSISGNTIYF.

This clonotype was found many times. This rearrangement joins TRBV12-3 or TRBV12-4 to TRBJ2-2, with D maybe TRBD1 (6 bases). Trimming removed 6 bases from V and 6 bases from J, with 20 bases in between. The CDR3 is made up of 16 amino acids. CDR3 amino acids: CASSRMQGISAGELFF. Here the CDR3 DNA reads TGTGCCAGCAGCCGAATGCAGGGGATTAGCGCCGGGGAGCTGTTTTTT.

Only a few counts were recorded for this clonotype. The rearrangement uses TRBV11-2 and TRBJ2-7; tentatively, D is TRBD1 or TRBD2 (5 bases each). Deletions cut 5 bases from V and 7 bases from J, with 15 bases between. The CDR3 extends over 13 amino acids. Germline CDR1 SGHAT, CDR2 FQNNGV. The CDR3 nucleotides read TGTGCCAGCAGCACCGCCGGGACCTTAGAGCAGTACTTC. Protein: CASSTAGTLEQYF. The full variable domain, rest sourced from reference TRBV11-2 and TRBJ2-7, is EAGVAQSPRYKIIEKRQSVAFWCNPISGHATLYWYQQILGQGPKLLIQFQNNGVVDDSQLPKDRFSAERLKGVDSTLKIQPAKLEDSAVYLCASSTAGTLEQYFGPGTRLTVT.

At least ten counts were recorded for this clonotype. The rearrangement uses TRBV7-2 and TRBJ2-1, with D possibly being TRBD2 (6 bases). The germline CDR1 and CDR2 sequences are SGHTA and FQGNSA. The CDR3 loop spans 14 amino acids. V gave up 0 bases and J gave up 5 bases, with 8 bases separating them. The CDR3 loop reads CASSLAPGDNEQFF. DNA for the CDR3: TGTGCCAGCAGCTTAGCTCCGGGGGACAATGAGCAGTTCTTC.

V gene TRBV30 combines with J gene TRBJ1-5; 8 bases map to TRBD1. Germline-derived CDR1 and CDR2 are GTSNPN and SVGIG (reference sequence). The CDR3 consists of 15 residues. The J segment lost 3 bases and the V segment lost 2 bases, leaving 6 bases of the junction unmatched. For the CDR3, the DNA is TGTGCCTGGAGTCCGGACAGGGAGGACAATCAGCCCCAGCATTTT. This codes for CAWSPDREDNQPQHF.

At least ten counts were recorded for this clonotype. This chain joins TRBV7-2 and TRBJ1-2; D remains ambiguous. Germline CDR1 and CDR2: SGHTA and FQGNSA. The CDR3 sequence is 13 residues long. V lost 5 bases and J 2 bases, leaving 9 bases between the germline ends. The CDR3 spells CASSVERNYGYTF. As DNA, the CDR3 is TGTGCCAGCAGCGTTGAGCGGAACTATGGCTACACCTTC.

This clonotype was seen many times. The chain has TRBV6-5 and TRBJ2-2; D gene unclear. The CDR3 runs to 13 residues. The V gene lost 2 bases and the J gene lost 4 bases, with 5 bases spanning the gap. Per the germline V gene, CDR1 is MNHEY and CDR2 is SVGAGI. The CDR3 DNA reads TGTGCCAGCAGTTACCCCTTCACCGGGGAGCTGTTTTTT. Protein sequence: CASSYPFTGELFF.

At least ten counts were recorded for this clonotype. CDR3 DNA: TGTGCCACCAGCAGAGGGGGGGAGCTGTTTTTT. Translation: CATSRGGELFF. The chain employs TRBV15 and TRBJ2-2; no reliable D call. The CDR3 runs 11 residues. V shed 1 base and J shed 8 bases, with 2 bases lying between them. Germline CDR1 LNHNV, CDR2 YYDKDF (reference sequence).

This chain connects TRBV27 to TRBJ1-6, with D unresolved. CDR1 and CDR2 from the germline V gene are MNHEY and SMNVEV (reference sequence). The CDR3 extends over 12 amino acids. V lost 8 bases and J 7 bases, leaving 9 bases between the germline ends. The CDR3 DNA sequence: TGTGCCAGCGGGCGGCTAAATTCACCCCTCCACTTT. Encoded protein: CASGRLNSPLHF.

Many counts were recorded for this clonotype. The V and J genes are TRBV4-3 and TRBJ2-2, with D hard to call. This CDR3 spans 15 amino acids. The germline V and J ends were trimmed by 1 base and 4 bases, with 10 bases remaining between them. Germline lookup yields CDR1 LGHNA and CDR2 YSLEER. The CDR3 spells CASSQGDALTGELFF. The CDR3 DNA sequence: TGCGCCAGCAGCCAAGGAGACGCACTCACCGGGGAGCTGTTTTTT.

The genes are TRBV30 and TRBJ2-7, with TRBD1 matching over 10 bases. Trimming cost V 3 bases and J 4 bases; bases outside gene matches: 6. Germline V gene sequence: CDR1 GTSNPN, CDR2 SVGIG (reference sequence). The CDR3 is 14 residues long. The CDR3 DNA reads as TGTGCCTGGAGCCCGCCGGACAGGGGGTACGAGCAGTACTTC. This encodes CAWSPPDRGYEQYF.

This clonotype was found many times. V gene TRBV12-3 or TRBV12-4 combines with J gene TRBJ1-5, with D possibly being TRBD1 (6 bases). The CDR3 sequence is 16 residues long. V shed 7 bases and J shed 4 bases, with 20 bases lying between them. DNA for the CDR3: TGTGCCAGCAACCATGGGGGCAGTGATTTGAATCAGCCCCAGCATTTT. It encodes CASNHGGSDLNQPQHF.

The genes are TRBV4-3 and TRBJ2-1; 9 nucleotides line up with TRBD2. After removal of 0 bases from V and 9 bases from J, the junction contained 6 bases not matched to a gene. There are 15 residues in the CDR3. Germline V gene lookup returns CDR1 LGHNA and CDR2 YSLEER. The DNA for the CDR3 is TGCGCCAGCAGCCAAGATGCGGGAGGGTTCGGTGAGCAGTTCTTC. It codes for CASSQDAGGFGEQFF.

There are a few counts of this clonotype. The chain links TRBV5-1 to TRBJ2-1; no definite D call. This CDR3 is 16 amino acids long. V lost 0 bases, J lost 0 bases, and 10 bases lay in between. From germline, CDR1 is SGHRS and CDR2 YFSETQ. CDR3 sequence (DNA): TGCGCCAGCAGCTTGGTCGGGTTGAGCTCCTACAATGAGCAGTTCTTC. This codes for CASSLVGLSSYNEQFF. Supplemented by reference TRBV5-1 and TRBJ2-1, the full variable domain reads KAGVTQTPRYLIKTRGQQVTLSCSPISGHRSVSWYQQTPGQGLQFLFEYFSETQRNKGNFPGRFSGRQFSNSRSEMNVSTLELGDSALYLCASSLVGLSSYNEQFFGPGTRLTVL.

This clonotype came up many times. This chain links TRBV28 with TRBJ1-6; D call uncertain. CDR1 is MDHEN and CDR2 is SYDVKM in the germline V gene. Trimming left V 6 bases short and J 6 bases short, with 12 bases between. The CDR3 spans 14 residues. CDR3 loop: CASSAAGPNSPLHF. The CDR3, as DNA: TGTGCCAGCAGCGCCGCTGGTCCTAATTCACCCCTCCACTTT. Filled out from reference TRBV28 and TRBJ1-6, the complete variable domain reads DVKVTQSSRYLVKRTGEKVFLECVQDMDHENMFWYRQDPGLGLRLIYFSYDVKMKEKGDIPEGYSVSREKKERFSLILESASTNQTSMYLCASSAAGPNSPLHFGNGTRLTVT.

This clonotype was seen many times. This chain links TRBV24-1 with TRBJ1-5, with 7 bases that match TRBD1. V gave up 4 bases and J gave up 7 bases; unmatched junction bases: 9. The CDR3 sequence is 15 residues long. CDR1 is KGHDR, CDR2 SFDVKD, per germline. CDR3: CATSDRPTGSQPQHF. The CDR3 DNA is TGTGCCACCAGTGACCGCCCGACAGGGTCGCAGCCCCAGCATTTT.

This clonotype was recorded at least ten times. The chain combines TRBV19 with TRBJ2-7; TRBD2 agrees at 7 bases. The CDR3 spans 15 residues. Germline loops: CDR1 LNHDA, CDR2 SQIVND (reference sequence). Trimming took 5 bases from V and 3 from J; bases not matched to a gene: 10. Here the CDR3 DNA reads TGTGCCAGTAGTTTCGCCGGGGGAGGGCGCTACGAGCAGTACTTC. It codes for CASSFAGGGRYEQYF. The full variable domain, with the rest looked up from reference TRBV19 and TRBJ2-7, is DGGITQSPKYLFRKEGQNVTLSCEQNLNHDAMYWYRQDPGQGLRLIYYSQIVNDFQKGDIAEGYSVSREKKESFPLTVTSAQKNPTAFYLCASSFAGGGRYEQYFGPGTRLTVT.

The rearrangement joins TRBV2 to TRBJ2-5; 8 nucleotides match TRBD2. CDR3 length equals 15 residues. Germline assignment: CDR1 SNHLY and CDR2 FYNNEI. Trimming removed 2 bases from V and 3 bases from J; junction bases left unmatched: 5. This CDR3 is CASSEWDSGKETQYF. CDR3 in DNA: TGTGCCAGCAGTGAATGGGATAGCGGGAAAGAGACCCAGTACTTC.

This clonotype showed up many times. The DNA for the CDR3 is TGCAGCGTTGGTATAGGAGCGTCCTACGAGCAGTACTTC. Its protein is CSVGIGASYEQYF. The chain couples TRBV29-1 to TRBJ2-7; D remains ambiguous. V dropped 4 bases and J dropped 1 base, with 11 bases sitting between them. Germline V gene data show CDR1 as SQVTM and CDR2 as ANQGSEA. This CDR3 region has 13 residues.

J is TRBJ2-3 and V is TRBV7-2; D is uncertain. The V end was cut by 1 base, the J end by 3 bases, with 11 bases between. The CDR3 totals 15 residues. The V gene's germline CDR1 is SGHTA and CDR2 FQGNSA. The CDR3: CASSLELDGTDTQYF. CDR3 nucleotides: TGTGCCAGCAGCTTAGAACTGGACGGAACAGATACGCAGTATTTT.

Many counts were recorded for this clonotype. The J gene is TRBJ1-1, the V gene TRBV27, with D possibly TRBD1 on 5 matching bases. Trimming took off 5 bases at V and 7 bases at J, with 17 bases between the two ends. Per the germline V gene, CDR1 is MNHEY and CDR2 is SMNVEV (reference sequence). The CDR3 runs 14 residues. In nucleotides, the CDR3 is TGTGCCAGCAGTCCGTTCAGGGAAGTCAGTGAAGCTTTCTTT. This translates into CASSPFREVSEAFF.

In this sample, this clonotype turned up a few times. It is unclear where the CDR3 begins or ends on the DNA, so no DNA is shown, and the CDR3 is as TCRdb lists it. CDR3 protein: CATRVFWRRGQETQYF. V usage is TRBV24-1 and J usage is TRBJ2-5; no DNA check was done on the table's D call, TRBD1. The germline V gene encodes CDR1 KGHDR and CDR2 SFDVKD. The length of the CDR3 is 16 amino acids, counting both ends.

There are many counts of this clonotype. This sequence joins TRBV10-1 and TRBJ2-3; a weak D match, TRBD2 (6 bases). The V gene lost 5 bases and the J gene lost 0 bases, with 9 bases spanning the gap. The CDR3 length is 14 residues. Germline CDR1 WNHNN, CDR2 SYGVQD (reference sequence). In DNA form, the CDR3 reads TGCGCCAGCAGTACGGGGGAAAGCACAGATACGCAGTATTTT. This codes for CASSTGESTDTQYF.

J is TRBJ2-7 and V is TRBV28; 8 bases match TRBD1. The CDR3 has 14 amino acids. Germline V gene sequence: CDR1 MDHEN, CDR2 SYDVKM. V lost 5 bases, J lost 6 bases, and 9 bases stayed unmatched. The CDR3 DNA is TGTGCCAGCAGTCCAGGACAGGGCATGGGCGAGCAGTACTTC. Translated: CASSPGQGMGEQYF.

At least ten counts were recorded for this clonotype. V gene TRBV11-2 combines with J gene TRBJ1-1; perhaps TRBD1 as D (5 bases). This CDR3 has 18 residues. From germline, CDR1 is SGHAT and CDR2 FQNNGV. Trimming removed 6 bases at V and 0 bases at J, with 23 bases between. This chain's CDR3 is CASRHPRGFRYLNTEAFF. CDR3 sequence (DNA): TGTGCCAGCAGGCACCCGAGGGGATTTCGGTACCTGAACACTGAAGCTTTCTTT.

This clonotype was detected a few times. This rearrangement joins TRBV4-2 to TRBJ1-2, with D perhaps matching TRBD1 (6 bases). The length of the CDR3 is 15 residues. Germline values: CDR1 LGHNA, CDR2 YNFKEQ. Trimming removed 0 bases at V and 3 bases at J, with 11 bases between. This CDR3 reads CASSQEDRRDYGYTF. Written as DNA, the CDR3 is TGTGCCAGCAGCCAAGAAGACAGGAGGGACTATGGCTACACCTTC.

The genes are TRBV20-1 and TRBJ1-5, with no clear D. The CDR3 is 14 amino acids. Germline CDR1 reads DFQATT; CDR2 reads SNEGSKA (reference sequence). V was pared by 0 bases and J by 2 bases, with 8 bases between. The CDR3 DNA reads TGCAGTGCTAGAGAATGGGTGGGCAATCAGCCCCAGCATTTT. This codes for CSAREWVGNQPQHF.

Remarks on this clonotype: A single base separates this from a much larger clone, so it may be a read error. The chain links TRBV5-1 to TRBJ2-1; 10 bases align to TRBD2. The CDR3 runs 17 residues. The trim removed 2 bases at V and 8 bases at J, leaving 13 bases unmatched. The germline V gene encodes CDR1 SGHRS and CDR2 YFSETQ. CDR3 sequence (DNA): TGCGCCAGCAGCTTCTTCCAGCGGGAGGGCCTGTTCTATGAGCAGTTCTTC. Protein sequence: CASSFFQREGLFYEQFF. Together with reference TRBV5-1 and TRBJ2-1, the CDR3 gives the full variable domain: KAGVTQTPRYLIKTRGQQVTLSCSPISGHRSVSWYQQTPGQGLQFLFEYFSETQRNKGNFPGRFSGRQFSNSRSEMNVSTLELGDSALYLCASSFFQREGLFYEQFFGPGTRLTVL.